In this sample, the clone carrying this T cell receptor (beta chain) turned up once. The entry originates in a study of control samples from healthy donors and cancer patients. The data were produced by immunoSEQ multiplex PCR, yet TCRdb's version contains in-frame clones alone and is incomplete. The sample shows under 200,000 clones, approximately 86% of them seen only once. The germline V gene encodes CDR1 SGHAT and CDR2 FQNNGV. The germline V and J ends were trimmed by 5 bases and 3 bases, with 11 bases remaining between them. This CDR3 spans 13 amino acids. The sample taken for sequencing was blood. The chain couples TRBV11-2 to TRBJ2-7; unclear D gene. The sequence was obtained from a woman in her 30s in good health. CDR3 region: CASSLGGGYEQYF. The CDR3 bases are TGTGCCAGCAGCCTAGGCGGCGGCTACGAGCAGTACTTC.